The clone carrying this TCR beta chain was seen a single time. The target antigen is unknown. This sample is part of a study of T cell responses to AZD1222 COVID-19 vaccine. Study results and limitations: CD4 TCRs associated with vaccination spanned spike, dominating at 160-218 and 743-854.

Sequenced by immunoSEQ multiplex PCR; TCRdb stores in-frame clones only, minus some. The sample yields around 170,000 clones, about 91% seen once. V lost 7 bases, J lost 4 bases, and 11 bases lay in between. The CDR3 spans 13 residues. V usage is TRBV12-3 or TRBV12-4 and J usage is TRBJ2-1; unclear D gene. This specimen was peripheral blood, taken 28 days after the second AZD1222 dose. The sequence came from an adult who received the AZD1222 COVID-19 vaccine. Written as DNA, the CDR3 is TGTGCCAGCAACCTCAGGATGTACAATGAGCAGTTCTTC. It translates to CASNLRMYNEQFF.